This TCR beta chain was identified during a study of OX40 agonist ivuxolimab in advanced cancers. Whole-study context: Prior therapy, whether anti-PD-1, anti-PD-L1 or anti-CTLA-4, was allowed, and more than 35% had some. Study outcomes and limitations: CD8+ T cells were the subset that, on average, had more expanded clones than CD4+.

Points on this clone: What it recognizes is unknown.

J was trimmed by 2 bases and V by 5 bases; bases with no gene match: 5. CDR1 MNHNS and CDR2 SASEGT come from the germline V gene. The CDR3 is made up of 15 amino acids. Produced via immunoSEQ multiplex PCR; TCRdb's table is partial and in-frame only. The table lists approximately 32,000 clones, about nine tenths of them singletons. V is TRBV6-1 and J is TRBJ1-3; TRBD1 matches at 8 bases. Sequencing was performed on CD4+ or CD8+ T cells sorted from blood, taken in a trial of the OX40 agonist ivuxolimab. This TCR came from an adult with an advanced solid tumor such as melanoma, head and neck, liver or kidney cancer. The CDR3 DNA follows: TGTGCCAGCAGTTTACAGGGGGGCACTGGAAACACCATATATTTT. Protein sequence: CASSLQGGTGNTIYF.